This T cell receptor beta chain derives from a study of vaccination effects on CD4 cells after COVID-19. Peptide-pool stimulation followed by sequencing identified expanded antigen-specific CD4+ clonotypes in the ViraFEST assay. Having been cultured for about 10 days, the cells underwent CD4+ T cell isolation. The sample holds one count of this clone. Its matching antigen is unknown. TCRdb's table, derived via immunoSEQ multiplex PCR, lists solely in-frame clones and lacks some. Of about 79,000 clones listed, around four fifths were seen once; the top ten hold roughly 1.9%. The sequences come from CD4+ T cells from PBMCs cultured with HCoV-229E spike peptides, collected before COVID-19 vaccination. The TCR comes from a human donor who received a COVID-19 vaccine.

The DNA of the CDR3 is TGTGCTAGTGGTTTGGTCCAAGACGGACAGGTTAGCACAGATACGCAGTATTTT. It yields the protein CASGLVQDGQVSTDTQYF. V and J are TRBV12-5 and TRBJ2-3; 7 nucleotides line up with TRBD1. The germline V gene encodes CDR1 LGHNT and CDR2 FRNRAP. The CDR3 is made up of 18 amino acids. The J segment lost 0 bases and the V segment lost 0 bases, leaving 9 bases of the junction unmatched.